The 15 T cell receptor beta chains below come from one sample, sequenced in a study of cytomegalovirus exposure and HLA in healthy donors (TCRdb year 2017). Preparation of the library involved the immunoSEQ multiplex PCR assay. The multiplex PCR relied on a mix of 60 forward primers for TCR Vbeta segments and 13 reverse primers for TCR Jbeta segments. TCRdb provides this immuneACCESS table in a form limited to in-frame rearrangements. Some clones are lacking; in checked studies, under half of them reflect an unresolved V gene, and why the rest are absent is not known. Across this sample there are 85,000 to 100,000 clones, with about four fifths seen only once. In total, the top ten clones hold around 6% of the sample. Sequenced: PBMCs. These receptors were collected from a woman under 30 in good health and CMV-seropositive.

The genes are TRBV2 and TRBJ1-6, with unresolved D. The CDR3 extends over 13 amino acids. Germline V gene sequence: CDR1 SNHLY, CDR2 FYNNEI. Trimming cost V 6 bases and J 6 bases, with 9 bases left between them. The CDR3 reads CASRELTNSPLHF. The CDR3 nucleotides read TGTGCCAGCAGGGAGCTTACTAATTCACCCCTCCACTTT.

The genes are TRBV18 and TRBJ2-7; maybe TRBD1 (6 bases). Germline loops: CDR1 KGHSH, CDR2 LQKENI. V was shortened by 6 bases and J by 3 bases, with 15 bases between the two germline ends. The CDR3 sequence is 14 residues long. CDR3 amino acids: CASSTTGMNYEQYF. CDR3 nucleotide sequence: TGTGCCAGCTCGACGACAGGCATGAACTACGAGCAGTACTTC.

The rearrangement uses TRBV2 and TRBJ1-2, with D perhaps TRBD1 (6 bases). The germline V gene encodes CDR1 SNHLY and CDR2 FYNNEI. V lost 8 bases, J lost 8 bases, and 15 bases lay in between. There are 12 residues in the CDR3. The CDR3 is CASLRARGGYTF. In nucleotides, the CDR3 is TGTGCCAGCCTAAGGGCCAGGGGCGGCTACACCTTC.

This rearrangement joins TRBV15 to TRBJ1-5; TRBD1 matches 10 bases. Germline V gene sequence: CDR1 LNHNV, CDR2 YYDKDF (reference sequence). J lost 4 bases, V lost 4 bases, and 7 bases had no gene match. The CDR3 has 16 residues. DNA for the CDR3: TGTGCCACCAGCAATTGGGACAGGGGTTCTAATCAGCCCCAGCATTTT. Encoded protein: CATSNWDRGSNQPQHF.

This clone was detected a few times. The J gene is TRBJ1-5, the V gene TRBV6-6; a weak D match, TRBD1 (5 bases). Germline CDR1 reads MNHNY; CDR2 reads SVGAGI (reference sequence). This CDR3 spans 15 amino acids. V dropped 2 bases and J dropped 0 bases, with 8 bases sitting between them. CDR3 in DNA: TGTGCCAGCAGTTACCGACAGAGTAGCAATCAGCCCCAGCATTTT. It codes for CASSYRQSSNQPQHF.

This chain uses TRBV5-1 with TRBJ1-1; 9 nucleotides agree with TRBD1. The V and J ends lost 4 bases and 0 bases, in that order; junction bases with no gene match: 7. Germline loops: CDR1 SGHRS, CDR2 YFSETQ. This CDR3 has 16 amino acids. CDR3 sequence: CASSTGTGNMNTEAFF. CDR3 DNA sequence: TGCGCCAGCAGCACCGGGACAGGGAATATGAACACTGAAGCTTTCTTT. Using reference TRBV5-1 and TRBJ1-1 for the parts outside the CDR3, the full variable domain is KAGVTQTPRYLIKTRGQQVTLSCSPISGHRSVSWYQQTPGQGLQFLFEYFSETQRNKGNFPGRFSGRQFSNSRSEMNVSTLELGDSALYLCASSTGTGNMNTEAFFGQGTRLTVV.

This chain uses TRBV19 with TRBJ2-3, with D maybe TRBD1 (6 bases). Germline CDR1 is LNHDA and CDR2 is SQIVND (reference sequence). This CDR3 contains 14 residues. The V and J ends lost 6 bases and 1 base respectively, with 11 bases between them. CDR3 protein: CASRKDRGTDTQYF. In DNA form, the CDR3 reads TGTGCCAGTAGGAAGGACAGAGGCACAGATACGCAGTATTTT.

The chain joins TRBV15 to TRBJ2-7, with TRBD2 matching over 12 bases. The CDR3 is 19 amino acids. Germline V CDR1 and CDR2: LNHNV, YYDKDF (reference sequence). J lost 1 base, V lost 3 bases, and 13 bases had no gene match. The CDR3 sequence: CATSSPGLAGHRGSYEQYF. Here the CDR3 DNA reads TGTGCCACCAGCAGTCCGGGACTAGCGGGCCACAGAGGATCCTACGAGCAGTACTTC.

The CDR3 coding sequence is TGTGCCAGCAGAATCTGGAGACGGGAGAACACTGAAGCTTTCTTT. Its protein product is CASRIWRRENTEAFF. V is TRBV28 and J is TRBJ1-1, with no clear D. This CDR3 is built from 15 residues. The germline gives CDR1 MDHEN, CDR2 SYDVKM. V was shortened by 6 bases and J by 1 base, with 15 bases between the two germline ends.

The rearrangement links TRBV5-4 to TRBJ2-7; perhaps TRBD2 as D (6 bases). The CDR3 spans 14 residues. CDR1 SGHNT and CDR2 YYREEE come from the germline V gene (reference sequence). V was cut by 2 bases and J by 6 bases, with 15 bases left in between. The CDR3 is CASSFGTGLAEQYF. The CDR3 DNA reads TGTGCCAGCAGCTTTGGGACTGGCCTGGCCGAGCAGTACTTC.

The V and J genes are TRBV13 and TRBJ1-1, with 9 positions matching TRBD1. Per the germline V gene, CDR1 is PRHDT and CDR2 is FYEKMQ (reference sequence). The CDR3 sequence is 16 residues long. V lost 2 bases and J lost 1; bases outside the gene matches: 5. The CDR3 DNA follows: TGTGCCAGCAGCTTAACAGGGGGCGGTGAGAACACTGAAGCTTTCTTT. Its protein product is CASSLTGGGENTEAFF.

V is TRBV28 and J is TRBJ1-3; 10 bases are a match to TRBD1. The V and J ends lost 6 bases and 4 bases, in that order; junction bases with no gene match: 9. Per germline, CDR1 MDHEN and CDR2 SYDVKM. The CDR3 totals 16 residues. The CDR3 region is CASSPIGTGEGNTIYF. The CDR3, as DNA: TGTGCCAGCAGCCCAATAGGGACAGGGGAGGGAAACACCATATATTTT.

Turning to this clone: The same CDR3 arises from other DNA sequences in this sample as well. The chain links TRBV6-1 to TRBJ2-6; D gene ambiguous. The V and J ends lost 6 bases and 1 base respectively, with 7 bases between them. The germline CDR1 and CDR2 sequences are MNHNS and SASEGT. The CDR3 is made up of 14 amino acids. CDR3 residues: CASSESSGANVLTF. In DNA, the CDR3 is TGTGCCAGCAGCGAATCGTCTGGGGCCAACGTCCTGACTTTC.

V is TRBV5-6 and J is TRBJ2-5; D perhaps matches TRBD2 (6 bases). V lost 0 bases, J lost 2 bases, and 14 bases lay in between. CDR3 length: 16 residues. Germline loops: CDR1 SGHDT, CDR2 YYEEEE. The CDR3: CASSLVNGGSQETQYF. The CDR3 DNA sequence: TGTGCCAGCAGCTTGGTGAATGGGGGGTCTCAAGAGACCCAGTACTTC.

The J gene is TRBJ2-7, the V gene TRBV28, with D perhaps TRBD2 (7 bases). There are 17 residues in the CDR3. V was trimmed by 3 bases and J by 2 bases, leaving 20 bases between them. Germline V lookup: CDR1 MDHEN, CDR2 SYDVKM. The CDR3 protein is CASSLVWGGGVTYEQYF. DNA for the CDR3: TGTGCCAGCAGTTTGGTGTGGGGAGGGGGAGTAACCTACGAGCAGTACTTC.